This TCR beta chain was profiled in a study of T cells after yellow fever vaccination. General observations from the study: The secondary response was weaker but peaked faster, day 5 versus 15.

In this sample, this clonotype turned up a few times. Its antigen is not identified. The germline V gene has CDR1 SGHVS and CDR2 FNYEAQ. V lost 4 bases and J lost 0, with 16 bases in between. This CDR3 is 17 amino acids long. By 5'RACE template switching, TCR cDNA was produced, with a universal primer site and UMIs added in the process. TCRdb analysed the 5' RACE reads with MiXCR anew, one entry per CDR3 protein. The sample lists 310,000 or so distinct CDR3 sequences, approximately 3.8% seen once, with around 20% in the top ten. This receptor was identified in a man younger than 35 who received the YFV17D yellow fever vaccine. The chain has TRBV7-6 and TRBJ2-1; D is undetermined. Sample: PBMCs, taken on the day of the yellow fever booster vaccination. The CDR3 DNA reads TGTGCCAGCAGCTCTAGTGCCAGCCCTTCCTCCTACAATGAGCAGTTCTTC. Translated: CASSSSASPSSYNEQFF.